Listed here are 32 T cell receptor beta chains from one sample, sequenced in a study of cytomegalovirus exposure and HLA in healthy donors. The PCR had 60 Vbeta and 13 Jbeta primers. Using immunoSEQ multiplex PCR, the repertoire was profiled, and TCRdb retains in-frame clones only, with some absent. The sample has 100,000 or so clones, about 83% seen once. The sequenced material came from PBMCs. The receptors were sampled from a man between 18 and 29 years old in good health and CMV-seronegative.

The chain has TRBV14 and TRBJ2-7; possible D gene TRBD1, 6 bases. The CDR3 has 15 amino acids. V was clipped by 6 bases and J by 2 bases, with 17 bases between them. Germline lookup yields CDR1 SGHDN and CDR2 FVKESK. CDR3 protein: CASSSRVTGPYEQYF. The DNA of the CDR3 is TGTGCCAGCAGTTCCCGCGTGACAGGACCCTACGAGCAGTACTTC.

The rearrangement joins TRBV6-5 to TRBJ2-5; D perhaps matches TRBD2 (6 bases). The DNA end lines up better with TRBJ2-7; the J call may be wrong. Germline V gives CDR1 MNHEY, CDR2 SVGAGI. The CDR3 runs 15 residues. This CDR3 is CASSSFRRAAYEQYF. The CDR3 DNA reads TGTGCCAGCAGTTCTTTCCGGAGGGCCGCCTACGAGCAGTACTTC.

CDR3 DNA: TGTGCCAGCAGCCTAACCCGGGACAGGTCAAGCTACACCTTC. Amino acid sequence: CASSLTRDRSSYTF. The chain is built from TRBV27 and TRBJ1-2; 8 bases fit TRBD1. The ends lost 6 bases at V and 9 bases at J; junction bases unmatched: 12. The CDR3 runs to 14 residues. Germline V CDR1 and CDR2: MNHEY, SMNVEV (reference sequence).

This clone came up once. This chain joins TRBV4-2 and TRBJ2-7; 11 bases are a match to TRBD2. Per the germline V gene, CDR1 is LGHNA and CDR2 is YNFKEQ. CDR3 length: 16 amino acids. Losses at the gene ends were 0 bases for V and 2 bases for J; bases not matched to a gene: 3. This CDR3 reads CASSQEGTSGTYEQYF. As DNA, the CDR3 is TGTGCCAGCAGCCAAGAAGGGACTAGCGGAACCTACGAGCAGTACTTC.

The chain has TRBV10-3 and TRBJ2-1; 8 nucleotides align to TRBD2. Losses at the gene ends were 8 bases for V and 8 bases for J; bases not matched to a gene: 14. The CDR3 consists of 15 residues. From germline, CDR1 is ENHRY and CDR2 SYGVKD. The CDR3 here is CAIGYKREISDEQFF. CDR3 DNA sequence: TGTGCCATCGGATACAAGCGGGAGATAAGCGATGAGCAGTTCTTC.

This chain uses TRBV27 with TRBJ2-7; 7 nucleotides match TRBD1. CDR1 is MNHEY, CDR2 SMNVEV, per germline (reference sequence). This CDR3 is 13 amino acids long. The junction had 2 bases not matched to a gene; V was cut back by 5 bases and J by 1 base. The CDR3: CASSVTGSYEQYF. In nucleotides, the CDR3 is TGTGCCAGCAGTGTGACAGGGTCCTACGAGCAGTACTTC.

The chain has TRBV7-3 and TRBJ2-1; TRBD2 matches 13 bases. The CDR3 sequence is 16 residues long. The V gene end was trimmed by 0 bases and the J gene end by 7 bases; junction bases not matched to a gene: 3. Germline V gives CDR1 SGHTA, CDR2 FQGTGA. Here the CDR3 reads CASSLTLAGGGNEQFF. The CDR3 coding sequence is TGTGCCAGCAGCTTAACACTAGCGGGAGGGGGGAATGAGCAGTTCTTC.

In this sample, this clone turned up once. The V gene is TRBV5-1, the J gene TRBJ2-1; 10 bases fit TRBD1. Losses at the gene ends were 2 bases for V and 5 bases for J; bases not matched to a gene: 1. The CDR3 has 14 amino acids. Germline V gives CDR1 SGHRS, CDR2 YFSETQ. CDR3 amino acids: CASSLDRGHNEQFF. The CDR3 region has the DNA TGCGCCAGCAGCTTAGACAGGGGGCACAATGAGCAGTTCTTC.

This chain connects TRBV18 to TRBJ1-1; TRBD1 aligns across 7 bases. Trimming at V came to 4 bases and at J to 6 bases, leaving 2 bases not matched to a gene. In germline, CDR1 is KGHSH, CDR2 LQKENI. The CDR3 is 12 residues long. The CDR3 spells CASSRDRSEAFF. In DNA form, the CDR3 reads TGTGCCAGCTCACGGGACAGATCTGAAGCTTTCTTT.

The chain joins TRBV19 to TRBJ2-7, with 11 positions matching TRBD2. This CDR3 is 16 amino acids long. CDR1 LNHDA and CDR2 SQIVND come from the germline V gene (reference sequence). Unmatched junction bases numbered 5, after V lost 3 bases and J lost 1 base. The CDR3 region has the DNA TGTGCCAGTAGTATCACTAGCGGGAGTGGTTCCTACGAGCAGTACTTC. Translating gives CASSITSGSGSYEQYF.

The chain uses TRBV28 and TRBJ1-1, with TRBD1 as a possible D gene (5 bases). V lost 2 bases and J 0 bases, leaving 13 bases between the germline ends. The CDR3 is made up of 16 amino acids. In germline, CDR1 is MDHEN, CDR2 SYDVKM. The CDR3 nucleotides read TGTGCCAGCAGTTTAATGCGGGGGTCCTTGAACACTGAAGCTTTCTTT. It translates to CASSLMRGSLNTEAFF.

Points on this clone: The sample has other DNA sequences that encode this CDR3 too. This chain joins TRBV6-1 and TRBJ2-5; D call uncertain. This CDR3 comprises 11 residues. Germline-derived CDR1 and CDR2 are MNHNS and SASEGT. V was trimmed by 5 bases and J by 5 bases, leaving 6 bases between them. The CDR3 region has the DNA TGTGCCAGCAGTTACGGTGAGACCCAGTACTTC. Translation gives CASSYGETQYF.

This clone was seen a single time. This sequence joins TRBV11-2 and TRBJ2-5; 8 bases agree with TRBD1. Losses at the gene ends were 4 bases for V and 4 bases for J; bases not matched to a gene: 2. Germline V gene sequence: CDR1 SGHAT, CDR2 FQNNGV. CDR3 length: 13 amino acids. The CDR3: CASSWTGPETQYF. The CDR3 DNA reads as TGTGCCAGCAGCTGGACAGGGCCAGAGACCCAGTACTTC.

This chain joins TRBV10-3 and TRBJ2-3; 14 bases match TRBD2. V lost 6 bases to trimming and J lost 1 base; unmatched junction nucleotides: 3. Germline V gene data show CDR1 as ENHRY and CDR2 as SYGVKD. This CDR3 region has 16 residues. CDR3 nucleotide sequence: TGTGCCATCAGCCAGACTAGCGGGAGGGGCACAGATACGCAGTATTTT. Amino acid sequence: CAISQTSGRGTDTQYF.

The chain uses TRBV7-2 and TRBJ1-2, with a weak D call TRBD1 (5 bases). The CDR3 runs 16 residues. The germline V gene encodes CDR1 SGHTA and CDR2 FQGNSA. Trimming took 3 bases from V and 2 from J, leaving 16 bases between them. The CDR3 protein is CASSFNRRLPNYGYTF. The DNA for the CDR3 is TGTGCCAGCAGCTTCAACAGGCGCTTACCCAACTATGGCTACACCTTC.

This clone was picked up a small number of times. This chain links TRBV5-6 with TRBJ2-5, with 8 positions matching TRBD1. Unmatched junction bases numbered 3, after V lost 0 bases and J lost 5 bases. The germline V gene has CDR1 SGHDT and CDR2 YYEEEE. CDR3 size: 14 residues. The CDR3 DNA sequence: TGTGCCAGCAGCTTGGCAGGGGGCCGGGAGACCCAGTACTTC. This sequence encodes CASSLAGGRETQYF.

This clone was recorded a few times. This rearrangement joins TRBV10-2 to TRBJ2-7, with 7 bases aligning to TRBD1. Germline values: CDR1 WSHSY, CDR2 SAAADI. The CDR3 extends over 14 amino acids. V shed 3 bases and J 2 bases; nucleotides not matched to a gene: 4. CDR3 DNA sequence: TGCGCCAGCAGTGAAAGCAGGGGGACCTACGAGCAGTACTTC. It yields the protein CASSESRGTYEQYF.

The genes are TRBV6-4 and TRBJ2-7; possible D gene TRBD1, 5 bases. This CDR3 is 13 amino acids long. Germline V lookup: CDR1 MRHNA, CDR2 SNTAGT. V shed 3 bases and J shed 0 bases, with 6 bases lying between them. For the CDR3, the DNA is TGTGCCAGCAGTGAACAGGCCTCCTACGAGCAGTACTTC. Translated: CASSEQASYEQYF.

This sequence joins TRBV10-3 and TRBJ2-3; D is ambiguous. The CDR3 has 11 residues. Trimming shortened V by 6 bases and J by 4 bases, and 5 bases separated the two germline ends. Germline loops: CDR1 ENHRY, CDR2 SYGVKD. The chain's CDR3 is CAISSADTQYF. As DNA, the CDR3 is TGTGCCATCAGCAGTGCAGATACGCAGTATTTT.

J is TRBJ2-7 and V is TRBV28, with 7 bases that match TRBD1. The CDR3 runs to 15 residues. V was pared by 4 bases and J by 2 bases, with 8 bases of the junction left unmatched. Germline-derived CDR1 and CDR2 are MDHEN and SYDVKM. The CDR3 is CASSSTGFIPYEQYF. The CDR3 DNA is TGTGCCAGCAGTTCGACAGGGTTCATTCCCTACGAGCAGTACTTC.

As for this clone: One end of the junction is discordant with germline, which a read error may explain. The chain joins TRBV5-4 to TRBJ2-6; 10 bases line up with TRBD1. CDR3 length equals 16 residues. Germline CDR1 and CDR2: SGHNT and YYREEE (reference sequence). The CDR3 sequence: CASSQGTGDGANVLTF. For the CDR3, the DNA is TGCGCCAGCAGCCAGGGGACAGGGGACGGGGCCAACGTCCTGACTTTC.

The rearrangement joins TRBV6-6 to TRBJ2-7; 11 bases match TRBD1. The CDR3 sequence is 14 residues long. Germline lookup yields CDR1 MNHNY and CDR2 SVGAGI (reference sequence). The V segment lost 6 bases and the J segment 3 bases; nucleotides outside the gene matches: 4. This CDR3 is CASRSGTGGYEQYF. CDR3 nucleotide sequence: TGTGCCAGCAGGTCCGGGACAGGGGGCTACGAGCAGTACTTC.

The chain has TRBV7-2 and TRBJ2-5; unclear D gene. Germline assignment: CDR1 SGHTA and CDR2 FQGNSA. V was pared by 0 bases and J by 1 base, with 6 bases between. CDR3 size: 14 residues. The CDR3 reads CASSLAGSQETQYF. In DNA, the CDR3 is TGTGCCAGCAGCTTAGCGGGCAGCCAAGAGACCCAGTACTTC.

V and J are TRBV5-1 and TRBJ1-5; no definite D call. The length of the CDR3 is 13 residues. V was shortened by 0 bases and J by 6 bases, with 7 bases between the two germline ends. Germline CDR1 is SGHRS and CDR2 is YFSETQ. CDR3 residues: CASSLDPVQPQHF. The CDR3, as DNA: TGCGCCAGCAGCTTGGATCCGGTTCAGCCCCAGCATTTT.

The rearrangement uses TRBV9 and TRBJ2-5; 12 nucleotides align to TRBD1. Germline CDR1 is SGDLS and CDR2 is YYNGEE. Trimming took 0 bases from V and 6 from J; bases not matched to a gene: 6. There are 16 residues in the CDR3. For the CDR3, the DNA is TGTGCCAGCAGCGTAGATTGGGACAGGGGGCGCAAGACCCAGTACTTC. Its protein product is CASSVDWDRGRKTQYF.

The chain combines TRBV2 with TRBJ1-5; D ambiguous. Trimming took off 8 bases at V and 7 bases at J, with 27 bases between the two ends. This CDR3 spans 17 amino acids. Germline-derived CDR1 and CDR2 are SNHLY and FYNNEI. DNA for the CDR3: TGTGCCAGCGGACTTAAACATGGACCGTCCTCTGACCAGCCCCAGCATTTT. Its protein product is CASGLKHGPSSDQPQHF. Filled out from reference TRBV2 and TRBJ1-5, the complete variable domain reads EPEVTQTPSHQVTQMGQEVILRCVPISNHLYFYWYRQILGQKVEFLVSFYNNEISEKSEIFDDQFSVERPDGSNFTLKIRSTKLEDSAMYFCASGLKHGPSSDQPQHFGDGTRLSIL.

This chain uses TRBV27 with TRBJ2-6; 7 bases are shared with TRBD1. Germline V gene sequence: CDR1 MNHEY, CDR2 SMNVEV (reference sequence). V shed 5 bases, J shed 4 bases, and the junction held 20 bases outside the gene matches. This CDR3 has 20 residues. Written as DNA, the CDR3 is TGTGCCAGCAGTCAACTACGAGGGTATGGACAGGTCCCCGGGGCCAACGTCCTGACTTTC. It encodes CASSQLRGYGQVPGANVLTF.

The chain combines TRBV28 with TRBJ2-5; TRBD2 is a possible D gene (6 bases). CDR3 length equals 13 residues. V lost 6 bases to trimming and J lost 8 bases, with 16 bases between them. Germline CDR1 and CDR2: MDHEN and SYDVKM. The CDR3 protein is CASSLDGAGTQYF. CDR3 coding DNA: TGTGCCAGCAGCCTGGACGGTGCGGGAACCCAGTACTTC.

The chain couples TRBV30 to TRBJ1-1; D may be TRBD1 (5 bases). The ends were cut back, 1 base at V and 0 bases at J, with 9 bases in the middle. Germline CDR1 is GTSNPN and CDR2 is SVGIG (reference sequence). CDR3 size: 14 residues. CDR3 amino acids: CAWSGGEVNTEAFF. In DNA, the CDR3 is TGTGCCTGGAGTGGGGGCGAGGTGAACACTGAAGCTTTCTTT. The whole variable domain, filled in from reference TRBV30 and TRBJ1-1, reads SQTIHQWPATLVQPVGSPLSLECTVEGTSNPNLYWYRQAAGRGLQLLFYSVGIGQISSEVPQNLSASRPQDRQFILSSKKLLLSDSGFYLCAWSGGEVNTEAFFGQGTRLTVV.

This chain uses TRBV6-5 with TRBJ2-1; 9 bases agree with TRBD2. Trimming at V came to 1 base and at J to 7 bases, leaving 5 bases not matched to a gene. Germline CDR1 reads MNHEY; CDR2 reads SVGAGI. CDR3 size: 15 residues. Here the CDR3 DNA reads TGTGCCAGCAGTTACTTGGCTAGCGGGGAAAATGAGCAGTTCTTC. This gives the protein CASSYLASGENEQFF.

This clone has just one count. The CDR3 region is CASSFPSTGVRDNQPQHF. The CDR3 bases are TGTGCCAGCAGTTTCCCGTCTACAGGGGTGCGTGACAATCAGCCCCAGCATTTT. This rearrangement joins TRBV28 to TRBJ1-5; TRBD1 matches 7 bases. Germline V CDR1 and CDR2: MDHEN, SYDVKM. This CDR3 has 18 residues. V lost 3 bases and J lost 3; bases outside the gene matches: 14.

J is TRBJ2-1 and V is TRBV6-1; D may be TRBD2 (6 bases). CDR3 length: 13 amino acids. Trimming took 8 bases from V and 3 from J, leaving 11 bases between them. Germline V gives CDR1 MNHNS, CDR2 SASEGT. The CDR3 region is CASRGVRYNEQFF. The CDR3 nucleotides read TGTGCCAGCCGCGGGGTCCGCTACAATGAGCAGTTCTTC.